Shown below are 24 T cell receptor beta chains from a single sample sequenced in a study of OX40 agonist ivuxolimab in advanced cancers. Sequencing used immunoSEQ multiplex PCR; TCRdb keeps in-frame clones, though not all of them. The repertoire has roughly 58,000 clones, roughly 93% of them found once; the top ten carry more than 15%. The sample in question was CD4+ or CD8+ T cells sorted from blood, obtained in a trial of the OX40 agonist ivuxolimab. All receptors derive from an adult with an advanced solid tumor such as melanoma, head and neck, liver or kidney cancer.

The V call is TRBV11-3, the J call TRBJ2-3, with D maybe TRBD1 (7 bases). Germline V gene sequence: CDR1 SGHNT, CDR2 YENEEA. Between the trimmed V and J ends, which lost 5 bases and 1 base, there was a span of 16 bases. This CDR3 region has 16 residues. CDR3 nucleotides: TGTGCCAGCAGCCTTCGGGGCAGGGGGGGCACAGATACGCAGTATTTT. Protein sequence: CASSLRGRGGTDTQYF.

V gene TRBV4-3 combines with J gene TRBJ2-7; D tentatively fits TRBD1 or TRBD2 (5 bases each). The CDR3 sequence is 15 residues long. CDR1 is LGHNA and CDR2 is YSLEER in the germline V gene. V was trimmed by 0 bases and J by 2 bases, leaving 11 bases between them. The DNA of the CDR3 is TGCGCCAGCAGCCAAGAAGAGGGGAGCCCCTACGAGCAGTACTTC. Its translation is CASSQEEGSPYEQYF.

This chain joins TRBV19 and TRBJ2-1; the D gene is possibly TRBD1 (5 bases). Germline values: CDR1 LNHDA, CDR2 SQIVND (reference sequence). V lost 5 bases, J lost 3 bases, and 8 bases lay in between. CDR3 length equals 13 residues. The CDR3 loop is CASSDRGYNEQFF. CDR3 DNA: TGTGCCAGTAGTGATAGGGGCTACAATGAGCAGTTCTTC. Variable domain in full (rest from reference TRBV19 and TRBJ2-1): DGGITQSPKYLFRKEGQNVTLSCEQNLNHDAMYWYRQDPGQGLRLIYYSQIVNDFQKGDIAEGYSVSREKKESFPLTVTSAQKNPTAFYLCASSDRGYNEQFFGPGTRLTVL.

The V gene is TRBV6-4, the J gene TRBJ2-2, with D possibly TRBD1 on 7 matching bases. Between the trimmed V and J ends, which lost 2 bases and 7 bases, there was a span of 23 bases. The germline V gene has CDR1 MRHNA and CDR2 SNTAGT. The CDR3 is made up of 18 amino acids. CDR3 sequence (DNA): TGTGCCAGCAGTGACGCGACAGGGCCCGGAGGGATTGGCGGGGAGCTGTTTTTT. This translates into CASSDATGPGGIGGELFF.

The chain couples TRBV9 to TRBJ1-6; D perhaps matches TRBD1 (5 bases). The CDR3 is 15 residues long. V was cut by 0 bases and J by 12 bases, with 16 bases left in between. CDR1 is SGDLS, CDR2 YYNGEE, per germline. Here the CDR3 reads CASSVEGTSSRPLHF. The DNA for the CDR3 is TGTGCCAGCAGCGTAGAGGGGACGAGCTCCCGACCCCTCCACTTT.

This chain uses TRBV5-1 with TRBJ2-1; 8 positions agree with TRBD1. CDR3 length equals 13 residues. Trimming removed 4 bases from V and 3 bases from J; junction bases left unmatched: 0. The germline V gene has CDR1 SGHRS and CDR2 YFSETQ. Written as DNA, the CDR3 is TGCGCCAGCAGCGGGACAGGCTACAATGAGCAGTTCTTC. Its translation is CASSGTGYNEQFF.

This clone was recorded a few times. The rearrangement joins TRBV27 to TRBJ1-4; perhaps TRBD1 as D (5 bases). Trimming took 2 bases from V and 8 from J, leaving 21 bases between them. The CDR3 loop spans 17 amino acids. Germline assignment: CDR1 MNHEY and CDR2 SMNVEV (reference sequence). CDR3 region: CASSLGAWGRGVEKLFF. The CDR3 DNA follows: TGTGCCAGCAGTTTAGGGGCCTGGGGCAGAGGGGTGGAAAAACTGTTTTTT.

The sample holds one count of this clone. The gene calls are TRBV5-1 and TRBJ2-3; 11 positions match TRBD2. Germline CDR1 is SGHRS and CDR2 is YFSETQ. The ends lost 2 bases at V and 4 bases at J; junction bases unmatched: 12. The CDR3 is made up of 18 amino acids. CDR3 in DNA: TGCGCCAGCAGCTTTCTCCAGATAGCGGGAGGGCTCTCAGATACGCAGTATTTT. Translating gives CASSFLQIAGGLSDTQYF. Complete variable domain (other parts from reference TRBV5-1 and TRBJ2-3): KAGVTQTPRYLIKTRGQQVTLSCSPISGHRSVSWYQQTPGQGLQFLFEYFSETQRNKGNFPGRFSGRQFSNSRSEMNVSTLELGDSALYLCASSFLQIAGGLSDTQYFGPGTRLTVL.

The V call is TRBV13, the J call TRBJ2-2; D perhaps matches TRBD1 (5 bases). Germline CDR1 is PRHDT and CDR2 is FYEKMQ (reference sequence). The V gene lost 6 bases and the J gene lost 9 bases, with 14 bases spanning the gap. This CDR3 has 13 amino acids. Here the CDR3 reads CASSSQGYRELFF. CDR3 coding DNA: TGTGCCAGCAGTTCTCAGGGATACCGGGAGCTGTTTTTT.

This clone was counted a single time. The genes are TRBV4-1 and TRBJ1-1, with D maybe TRBD1 (5 bases). The V and J ends lost 5 bases and 3 bases respectively, with 13 bases between them. This CDR3 has 14 amino acids. Germline V lookup: CDR1 MGHRA, CDR2 YSYEKL. The CDR3 here is CASSSKGTHTEAFF. CDR3 nucleotides: TGCGCCAGCAGCTCAAAAGGGACCCACACTGAAGCTTTCTTT.

This clone showed up just once. The rearrangement uses TRBV9 and TRBJ2-3, with 10 bases fitting TRBD2. The CDR3 extends over 16 amino acids. Germline CDR1 and CDR2: SGDLS and YYNGEE. The junction had 12 bases not matched to a gene; V was cut back by 5 bases and J by 6 bases. This chain's CDR3 is CASSHGEREGRDTQYF. CDR3 bases: TGTGCCAGCAGTCACGGAGAGCGGGAGGGCCGGGATACGCAGTATTTT.

The chain employs TRBV5-8 and TRBJ1-1; weak D call: TRBD1 (6 bases). Germline loops: CDR1 SGHTS, CDR2 YDEGEE. The CDR3 extends over 14 amino acids. The germline V and J ends were trimmed by 0 bases and 5 bases, with 11 bases remaining between them. CDR3 protein: CASSLGQGKTEAFF. The CDR3 DNA sequence: TGTGCCAGCAGCTTGGGGCAGGGGAAAACTGAAGCTTTCTTT. Supplemented by reference TRBV5-8 and TRBJ1-1, the full variable domain reads EAGVTQSPTHLIKTRGQQATLRCSPISGHTSVYWYQQALGLGLQFLLWYDEGEERNRGNFPPRFSGRQFPNYSSELNVNALELEDSALYLCASSLGQGKTEAFFGQGTRLTVV.

V is TRBV19 and J is TRBJ1-5; 7 bases are shared with TRBD1. With 4 bases clipped from V and 3 bases from J, the junction kept 6 bases outside the gene matches. Per the germline V gene, CDR1 is LNHDA and CDR2 is SQIVND (reference sequence). The CDR3 is 15 residues long. The CDR3 loop is CASSTWGQSNQPQHF. The CDR3 coding sequence is TGTGCCAGTAGTACGTGGGGACAGTCCAATCAGCCCCAGCATTTT.

This chain uses TRBV28 with TRBJ2-1, with 7 nucleotides matching TRBD2. From germline, CDR1 is MDHEN and CDR2 SYDVKM. Trimming at V came to 2 bases and at J to 2 bases, leaving 3 bases not matched to a gene. The CDR3 has 15 residues. Written as DNA, the CDR3 is TGTGCCAGCAGTTTAAACCTAGCGGCCTACAATGAGCAGTTCTTC. Encoded protein: CASSLNLAAYNEQFF.

The chain joins TRBV10-1 to TRBJ1-1; D is perhaps TRBD1 (5 bases). The CDR3 runs 14 residues. Germline CDR1 and CDR2: WNHNN and SYGVQD (reference sequence). V gave up 2 bases and J gave up 1 base, with 8 bases separating them. The CDR3 nucleotides are TGCGCCAGCAGTGAGCCGGGGCGGAACACTGAAGCTTTCTTT. Its protein is CASSEPGRNTEAFF.

The rearrangement links TRBV7-7 to TRBJ2-7; perhaps TRBD2 as D (6 bases). CDR1 and CDR2 (germline): SSHAT, FNYEAQ (reference sequence). The CDR3 has 15 residues. Between the trimmed V and J ends, which lost 0 bases and 2 bases, there was a span of 11 bases. The CDR3 spells CASSLAEGRTYEQYF. DNA for the CDR3: TGTGCCAGCAGCTTAGCGGAGGGCAGGACCTACGAGCAGTACTTC. Full variable domain (remainder filled in from reference TRBV7-7 and TRBJ2-7): GAGVSQSPRYKVTKRGQDVTLRCDPISSHATLYWYQQALGQGPEFLTYFNYEAQPDKSGLPSDRFSAERPEGSISTLTIQRTEQRDSAMYRCASSLAEGRTYEQYFGPGTRLTVT.

V usage is TRBV5-6 and J usage is TRBJ2-7; tentatively, D is TRBD1 (5 bases). V was pared by 0 bases and J by 2 bases, with 9 bases between. The CDR3 is made up of 14 amino acids. Germline CDR1 and CDR2: SGHDT and YYEEEE. Here the CDR3 reads CASSLGDSTYEQYF. Written as DNA, the CDR3 is TGTGCCAGCAGCTTGGGAGACAGTACCTACGAGCAGTACTTC. The full variable domain, with the rest looked up from reference TRBV5-6 and TRBJ2-7, is DAGVTQSPTHLIKTRGQQVTLRCSPKSGHDTVSWYQQALGQGPQFIFQYYEEEERQRGNFPDRFSGHQFPNYSSELNVNALLLGDSALYLCASSLGDSTYEQYFGPGTRLTVT.

The chain employs TRBV28 and TRBJ2-3; 9 bases agree with TRBD2. The germline V gene encodes CDR1 MDHEN and CDR2 SYDVKM. Trimming took 4 bases from V and 0 from J; bases not matched to a gene: 2. The CDR3 covers 15 residues. The CDR3 DNA sequence: TGTGCCAGCAGTTGGACTAGCGACAGCACAGATACGCAGTATTTT. Its protein is CASSWTSDSTDTQYF.

This clone was observed a handful of times. The rearrangement links TRBV9 to TRBJ1-5; unclear D gene. Trimming removed 0 bases from V and 7 bases from J, with 14 bases in between. The CDR3 has 15 amino acids. Germline V lookup: CDR1 SGDLS, CDR2 YYNGEE. The chain's CDR3 is CASSVVDGLRQPQHF. CDR3 nucleotide sequence: TGTGCCAGCAGCGTAGTGGACGGGCTCAGACAGCCCCAGCATTTT.

V usage is TRBV18 and J usage is TRBJ2-7; TRBD1 matches at 7 bases. The CDR3 is made up of 16 amino acids. After removal of 1 base from V and 4 bases from J, the junction contained 10 bases not matched to a gene. The germline gives CDR1 KGHSH, CDR2 LQKENI. CDR3: CASSPQGETGAYEQYF. CDR3 in DNA: TGTGCCAGCTCACCACAGGGGGAAACAGGGGCGTACGAGCAGTACTTC.

The sample holds one count of this clone. The CDR3 DNA is TGTGCCAGCAGCCCCACGGGGAGGCTTAACACCGGGGAGCTGTTTTTT. Amino acids: CASSPTGRLNTGELFF. The chain uses TRBV5-4 and TRBJ2-2; a possible D gene is TRBD2 (6 bases). Looked up from germline, CDR1 is SGHNT and CDR2 is YYREEE (reference sequence). V lost 4 bases and J 2 bases, leaving 15 bases between the germline ends. This CDR3 region has 16 residues.

V is TRBV7-6 and J is TRBJ2-5, with TRBD1 as a possible D gene (5 bases). This CDR3 is 15 amino acids long. Germline lookup yields CDR1 SGHVS and CDR2 FNYEAQ. Trimming took off 5 bases at V and 1 base at J, with 14 bases between the two ends. In DNA form, the CDR3 reads TGTGCCAGCAGCCCTGTAGACAGATCCCAAGAGACCCAGTACTTC. Translating it yields CASSPVDRSQETQYF.

The gene calls are TRBV29-1 and TRBJ1-2, with TRBD1 identical over 7 bases. With 5 bases clipped from V and 3 bases from J, the junction kept 6 bases outside the gene matches. Germline V gives CDR1 SQVTM, CDR2 ANQGSEA. This CDR3 is 13 amino acids long. The CDR3 DNA follows: TGCAGCGTTCTTGGGACAGACCACTATGGCTACACCTTC. It is translated as CSVLGTDHYGYTF. Together with reference TRBV29-1 and TRBJ1-2, the CDR3 gives the full variable domain: SAVISQKPSRDICQRGTSLTIQCQVDSQVTMMFWYRQQPGQSLTLIATANQGSEATYESGFVIDKFPISRPNLTFSTLTVSNMSPEDSSIYLCSVLGTDHYGYTFGSGTRLTVV.

The chain employs TRBV11-2 and TRBJ2-5, with a possible D match to TRBD2 (6 bases). This CDR3 spans 16 amino acids. Germline V gives CDR1 SGHAT, CDR2 FQNNGV. Trimming removed 5 bases at V and 4 bases at J, with 20 bases between. The CDR3 DNA reads as TGTGCCAGCAGCACCTCACCCGGGACTGATATAGAGACCCAGTACTTC. As protein: CASSTSPGTDIETQYF.